The clone carrying this T cell receptor (beta chain) has a single count. Per the study methods: Amplification of reference gene primers was used by the study to estimate nucleated cell counts. Using immunoSEQ multiplex PCR, the repertoire was profiled, and TCRdb retains in-frame clones only, with some absent. V and J calls and clone size are those listed in that table; D and trimming were worked out from the DNA. The repertoire holds roughly 180,000 clones, with roughly 84% as singletons. This record belongs to a study of blood T cell repertoires in COVID-19. Study at large: From the United States, Italy and Spain came samples of acute and convalescent COVID-19. PBMCs, B-cell-depleted T cells, or T cells were the source of the cDNA or gDNA that made up the material.

Germline-derived CDR1 and CDR2 are MDHEN and SYDVKM. Trimming took off 5 bases at V and 5 bases at J, with 18 bases between the two ends. The CDR3 length is 15 residues. The chain uses TRBV28 and TRBJ1-1; D remains unclear. Sequenced material: peripheral blood. This clonotype was obtained from a woman aged 80 or older with active or convalescent COVID-19. This chain's CDR3 is CASSPREVGRTEAFF. The CDR3 nucleotides read TGTGCCAGCAGTCCCCGAGAGGTCGGGAGAACTGAAGCTTTCTTT.